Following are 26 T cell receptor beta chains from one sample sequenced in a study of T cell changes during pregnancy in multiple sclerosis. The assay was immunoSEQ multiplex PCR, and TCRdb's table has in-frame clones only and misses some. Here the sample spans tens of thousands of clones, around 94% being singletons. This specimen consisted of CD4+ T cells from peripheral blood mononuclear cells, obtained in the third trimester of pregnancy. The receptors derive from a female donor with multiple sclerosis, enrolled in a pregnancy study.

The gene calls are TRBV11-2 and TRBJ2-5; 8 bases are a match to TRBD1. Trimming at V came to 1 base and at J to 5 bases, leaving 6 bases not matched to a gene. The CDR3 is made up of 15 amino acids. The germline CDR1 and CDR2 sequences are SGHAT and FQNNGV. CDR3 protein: CASSLGQGAWETQYF. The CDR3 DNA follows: TGTGCCAGCAGCTTAGGGCAGGGGGCGTGGGAGACCCAGTACTTC. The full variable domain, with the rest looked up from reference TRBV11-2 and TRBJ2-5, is EAGVAQSPRYKIIEKRQSVAFWCNPISGHATLYWYQQILGQGPKLLIQFQNNGVVDDSQLPKDRFSAERLKGVDSTLKIQPAKLEDSAVYLCASSLGQGAWETQYFGPGTRLLVL.

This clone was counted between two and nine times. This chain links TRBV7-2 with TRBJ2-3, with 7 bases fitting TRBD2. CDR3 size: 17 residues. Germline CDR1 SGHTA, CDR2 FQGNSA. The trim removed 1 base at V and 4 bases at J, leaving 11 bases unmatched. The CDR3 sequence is CASSLVTSGTGSDTQYF. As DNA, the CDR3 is TGTGCCAGCAGCTTAGTTACAAGCGGGACTGGTTCAGATACGCAGTATTTT.

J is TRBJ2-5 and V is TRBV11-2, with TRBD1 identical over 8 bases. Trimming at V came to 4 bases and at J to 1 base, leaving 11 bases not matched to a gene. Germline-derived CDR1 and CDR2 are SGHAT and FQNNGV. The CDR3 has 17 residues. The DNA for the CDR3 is TGTGCCAGCAGCTCACCGCAAGGGGACAGGTTCCAAGAGACCCAGTACTTC. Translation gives CASSSPQGDRFQETQYF. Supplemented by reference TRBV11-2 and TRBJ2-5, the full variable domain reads EAGVAQSPRYKIIEKRQSVAFWCNPISGHATLYWYQQILGQGPKLLIQFQNNGVVDDSQLPKDRFSAERLKGVDSTLKIQPAKLEDSAVYLCASSSPQGDRFQETQYFGPGTRLLVL.

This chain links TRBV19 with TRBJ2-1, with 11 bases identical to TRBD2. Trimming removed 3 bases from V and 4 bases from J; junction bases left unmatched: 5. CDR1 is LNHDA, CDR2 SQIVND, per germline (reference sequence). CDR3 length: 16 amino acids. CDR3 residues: CASSIAGLAAYNEQFF. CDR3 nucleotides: TGTGCCAGTAGTATTGCGGGACTAGCGGCGTACAATGAGCAGTTCTTC.

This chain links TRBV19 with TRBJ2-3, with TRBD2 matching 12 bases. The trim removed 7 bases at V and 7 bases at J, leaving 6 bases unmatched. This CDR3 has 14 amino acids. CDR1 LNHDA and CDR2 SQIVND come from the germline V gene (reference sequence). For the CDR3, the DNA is TGTGCCAGTACCACTAGCGGGAGGACCAATACGCAGTATTTT. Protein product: CASTTSGRTNTQYF.

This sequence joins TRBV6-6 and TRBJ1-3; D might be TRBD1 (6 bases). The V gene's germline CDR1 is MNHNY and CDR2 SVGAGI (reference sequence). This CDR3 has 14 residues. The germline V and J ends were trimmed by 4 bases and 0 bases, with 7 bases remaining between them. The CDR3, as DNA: TGTGCCAGCAGTTGGACAGCCTCTGGAAACACCATATATTTT. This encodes CASSWTASGNTIYF.

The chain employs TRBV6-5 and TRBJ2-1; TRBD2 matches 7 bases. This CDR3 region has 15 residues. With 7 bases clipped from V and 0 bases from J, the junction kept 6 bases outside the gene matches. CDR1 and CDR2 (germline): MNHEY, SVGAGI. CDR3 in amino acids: CASNPGGSSYNEQFF. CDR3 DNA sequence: TGTGCCAGCAACCCCGGGGGGAGCTCCTACAATGAGCAGTTCTTC.

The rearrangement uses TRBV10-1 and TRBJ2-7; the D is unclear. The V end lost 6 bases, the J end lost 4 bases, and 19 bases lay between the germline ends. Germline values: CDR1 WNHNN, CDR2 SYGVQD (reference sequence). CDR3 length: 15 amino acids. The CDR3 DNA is TGCGCCAGCAGCCACAGAGTTAATCAACCTTACGAGCAGTACTTC. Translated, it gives CASSHRVNQPYEQYF.

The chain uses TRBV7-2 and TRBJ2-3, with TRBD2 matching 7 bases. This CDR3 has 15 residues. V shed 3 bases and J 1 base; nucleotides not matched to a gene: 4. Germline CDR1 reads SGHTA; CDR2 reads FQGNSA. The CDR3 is CASSFTAGRTDTQYF. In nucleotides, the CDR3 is TGTGCCAGCAGCTTTACAGCGGGACGCACAGATACGCAGTATTTT.

CDR3: CASGELSSYNEQFF. In nucleotides, the CDR3 is TGTGCCAGTGGAGAGTTAAGCTCCTACAATGAGCAGTTCTTC. This chain uses TRBV19 with TRBJ2-1, with D uncertain. CDR3 length: 14 amino acids. V shed 8 bases and J shed 0 bases, with 11 bases lying between them. Germline CDR1 LNHDA, CDR2 SQIVND (reference sequence).

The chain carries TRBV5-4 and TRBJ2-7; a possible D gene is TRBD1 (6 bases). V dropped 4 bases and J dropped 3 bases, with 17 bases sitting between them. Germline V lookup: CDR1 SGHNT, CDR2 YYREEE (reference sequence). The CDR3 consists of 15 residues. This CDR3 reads CASSPGQLLVYEQYF. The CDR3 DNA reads TGTGCCAGCAGCCCAGGACAGCTCCTTGTCTACGAGCAGTACTTC.

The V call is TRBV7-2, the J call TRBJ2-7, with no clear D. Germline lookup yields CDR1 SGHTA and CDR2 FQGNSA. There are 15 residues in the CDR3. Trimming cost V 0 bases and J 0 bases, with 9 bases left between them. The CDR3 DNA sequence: TGTGCCAGCAGCTTAGCAGCGCTTGCCTCCTACGAGCAGTACTTC. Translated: CASSLAALASYEQYF.

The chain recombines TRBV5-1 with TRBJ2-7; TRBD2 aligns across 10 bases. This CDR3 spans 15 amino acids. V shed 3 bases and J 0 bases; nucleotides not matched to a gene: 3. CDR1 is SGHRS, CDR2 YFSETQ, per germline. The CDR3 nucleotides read TGCGCCAGCAGCTACTTAGCGGGAGGCTCCTACGAGCAGTACTTC. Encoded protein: CASSYLAGGSYEQYF.

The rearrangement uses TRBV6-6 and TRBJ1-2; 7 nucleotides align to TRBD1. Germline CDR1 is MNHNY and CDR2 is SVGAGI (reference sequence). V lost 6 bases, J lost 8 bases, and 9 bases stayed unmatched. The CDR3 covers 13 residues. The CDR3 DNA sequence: TGTGCCAGCAGCCCAGACAGGGTCGAGGGCTACACCTTC. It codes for CASSPDRVEGYTF.

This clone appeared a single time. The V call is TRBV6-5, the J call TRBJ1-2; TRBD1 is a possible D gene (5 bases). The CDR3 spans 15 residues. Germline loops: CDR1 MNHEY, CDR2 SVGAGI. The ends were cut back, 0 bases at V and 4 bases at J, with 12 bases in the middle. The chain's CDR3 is CASSYSWVTAYGYTF. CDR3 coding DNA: TGTGCCAGCAGTTACTCTTGGGTGACAGCCTATGGCTACACCTTC.

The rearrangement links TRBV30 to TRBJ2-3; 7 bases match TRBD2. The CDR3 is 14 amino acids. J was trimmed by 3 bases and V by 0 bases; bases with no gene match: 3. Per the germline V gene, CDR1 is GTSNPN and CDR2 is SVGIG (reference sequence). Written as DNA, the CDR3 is TGTGCCTGGAGTGTAAGAGCGGGAACAGATACGCAGTATTTT. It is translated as CAWSVRAGTDTQYF.

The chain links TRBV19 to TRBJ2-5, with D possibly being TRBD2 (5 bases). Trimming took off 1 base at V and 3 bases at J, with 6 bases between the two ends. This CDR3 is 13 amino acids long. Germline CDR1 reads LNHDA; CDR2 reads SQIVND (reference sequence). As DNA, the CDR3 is TGTGCCAGTAGTATAGGGGGAGAAGAGACCCAGTACTTC. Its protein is CASSIGGEETQYF.

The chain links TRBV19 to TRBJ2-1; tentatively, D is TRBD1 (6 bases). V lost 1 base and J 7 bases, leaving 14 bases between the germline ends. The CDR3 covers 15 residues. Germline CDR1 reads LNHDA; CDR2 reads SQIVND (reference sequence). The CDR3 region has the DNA TGTGCCAGTAGTATAGTGGGGGCCTCTAGGAATGAGCAGTTCTTC. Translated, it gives CASSIVGASRNEQFF.

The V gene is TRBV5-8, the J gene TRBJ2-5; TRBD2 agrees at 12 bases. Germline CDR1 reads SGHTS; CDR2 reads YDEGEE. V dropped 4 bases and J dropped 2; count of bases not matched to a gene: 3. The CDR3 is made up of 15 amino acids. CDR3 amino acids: CASSLGTSGQETQYF. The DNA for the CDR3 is TGTGCCAGCAGCCTCGGGACTAGCGGGCAAGAGACCCAGTACTTC.

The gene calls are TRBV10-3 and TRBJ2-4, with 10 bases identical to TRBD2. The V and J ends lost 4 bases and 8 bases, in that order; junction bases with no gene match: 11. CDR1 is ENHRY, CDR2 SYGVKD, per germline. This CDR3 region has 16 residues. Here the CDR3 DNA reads TGTGCCATCAGTGCGCTAGCGGGAGATGGTGGCGACATTCAGTACTTC. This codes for CAISALAGDGGDIQYF.

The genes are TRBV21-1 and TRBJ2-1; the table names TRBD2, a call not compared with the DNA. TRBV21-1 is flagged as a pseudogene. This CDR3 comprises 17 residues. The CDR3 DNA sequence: TGTGCCAGCAGCAAAGCGTTAGCGGGAGGTTTAGGCAATGAGCAGTTCTTC. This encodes CASSKALAGGLGNEQFF.

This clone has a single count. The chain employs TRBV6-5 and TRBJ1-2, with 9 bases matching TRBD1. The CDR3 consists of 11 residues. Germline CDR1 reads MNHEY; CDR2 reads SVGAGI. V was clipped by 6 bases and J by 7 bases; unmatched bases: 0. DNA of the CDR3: TGTGCCAGCAGGACAGGGGGTGGCTACACCTTC. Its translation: CASRTGGGYTF.

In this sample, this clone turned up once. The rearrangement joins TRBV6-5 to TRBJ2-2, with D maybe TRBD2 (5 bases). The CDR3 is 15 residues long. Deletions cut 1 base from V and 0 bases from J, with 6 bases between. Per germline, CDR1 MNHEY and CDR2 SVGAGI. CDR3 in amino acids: CASSYFGTNTGELFF. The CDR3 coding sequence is TGTGCCAGCAGTTACTTCGGGACGAACACCGGGGAGCTGTTTTTT.

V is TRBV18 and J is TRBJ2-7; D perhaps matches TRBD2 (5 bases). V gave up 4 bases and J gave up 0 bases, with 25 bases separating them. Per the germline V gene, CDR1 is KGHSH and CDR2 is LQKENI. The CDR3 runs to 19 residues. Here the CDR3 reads CASSLVSGRGVPLSYEQYF. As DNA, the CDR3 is TGTGCCAGCTCACTAGTCAGTGGCCGGGGTGTCCCCCTCTCCTACGAGCAGTACTTC. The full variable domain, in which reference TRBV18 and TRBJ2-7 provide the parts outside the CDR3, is NAGVMQNPRHLVRRRGQEARLRCSPMKGHSHVYWYRQLPEEGLKFMVYLQKENIIDESGMPKERFSAEFPKEGPSILRIQQVVRGDSAAYFCASSLVSGRGVPLSYEQYFGPGTRLTVT.

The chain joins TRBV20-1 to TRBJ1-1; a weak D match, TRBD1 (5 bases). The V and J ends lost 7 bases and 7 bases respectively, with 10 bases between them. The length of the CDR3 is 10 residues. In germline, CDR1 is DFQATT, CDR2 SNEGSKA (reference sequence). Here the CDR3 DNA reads TGCAGTGTCTCGGGGGGTGAAGCTTTCTTT. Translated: CSVSGGEAFF.

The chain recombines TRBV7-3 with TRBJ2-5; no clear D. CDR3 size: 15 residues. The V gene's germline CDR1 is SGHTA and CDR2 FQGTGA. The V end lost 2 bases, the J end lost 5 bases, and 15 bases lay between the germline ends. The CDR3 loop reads CASSLFGRPKETQYF. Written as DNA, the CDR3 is TGTGCCAGCAGCTTATTTGGCAGGCCCAAGGAGACCCAGTACTTC.